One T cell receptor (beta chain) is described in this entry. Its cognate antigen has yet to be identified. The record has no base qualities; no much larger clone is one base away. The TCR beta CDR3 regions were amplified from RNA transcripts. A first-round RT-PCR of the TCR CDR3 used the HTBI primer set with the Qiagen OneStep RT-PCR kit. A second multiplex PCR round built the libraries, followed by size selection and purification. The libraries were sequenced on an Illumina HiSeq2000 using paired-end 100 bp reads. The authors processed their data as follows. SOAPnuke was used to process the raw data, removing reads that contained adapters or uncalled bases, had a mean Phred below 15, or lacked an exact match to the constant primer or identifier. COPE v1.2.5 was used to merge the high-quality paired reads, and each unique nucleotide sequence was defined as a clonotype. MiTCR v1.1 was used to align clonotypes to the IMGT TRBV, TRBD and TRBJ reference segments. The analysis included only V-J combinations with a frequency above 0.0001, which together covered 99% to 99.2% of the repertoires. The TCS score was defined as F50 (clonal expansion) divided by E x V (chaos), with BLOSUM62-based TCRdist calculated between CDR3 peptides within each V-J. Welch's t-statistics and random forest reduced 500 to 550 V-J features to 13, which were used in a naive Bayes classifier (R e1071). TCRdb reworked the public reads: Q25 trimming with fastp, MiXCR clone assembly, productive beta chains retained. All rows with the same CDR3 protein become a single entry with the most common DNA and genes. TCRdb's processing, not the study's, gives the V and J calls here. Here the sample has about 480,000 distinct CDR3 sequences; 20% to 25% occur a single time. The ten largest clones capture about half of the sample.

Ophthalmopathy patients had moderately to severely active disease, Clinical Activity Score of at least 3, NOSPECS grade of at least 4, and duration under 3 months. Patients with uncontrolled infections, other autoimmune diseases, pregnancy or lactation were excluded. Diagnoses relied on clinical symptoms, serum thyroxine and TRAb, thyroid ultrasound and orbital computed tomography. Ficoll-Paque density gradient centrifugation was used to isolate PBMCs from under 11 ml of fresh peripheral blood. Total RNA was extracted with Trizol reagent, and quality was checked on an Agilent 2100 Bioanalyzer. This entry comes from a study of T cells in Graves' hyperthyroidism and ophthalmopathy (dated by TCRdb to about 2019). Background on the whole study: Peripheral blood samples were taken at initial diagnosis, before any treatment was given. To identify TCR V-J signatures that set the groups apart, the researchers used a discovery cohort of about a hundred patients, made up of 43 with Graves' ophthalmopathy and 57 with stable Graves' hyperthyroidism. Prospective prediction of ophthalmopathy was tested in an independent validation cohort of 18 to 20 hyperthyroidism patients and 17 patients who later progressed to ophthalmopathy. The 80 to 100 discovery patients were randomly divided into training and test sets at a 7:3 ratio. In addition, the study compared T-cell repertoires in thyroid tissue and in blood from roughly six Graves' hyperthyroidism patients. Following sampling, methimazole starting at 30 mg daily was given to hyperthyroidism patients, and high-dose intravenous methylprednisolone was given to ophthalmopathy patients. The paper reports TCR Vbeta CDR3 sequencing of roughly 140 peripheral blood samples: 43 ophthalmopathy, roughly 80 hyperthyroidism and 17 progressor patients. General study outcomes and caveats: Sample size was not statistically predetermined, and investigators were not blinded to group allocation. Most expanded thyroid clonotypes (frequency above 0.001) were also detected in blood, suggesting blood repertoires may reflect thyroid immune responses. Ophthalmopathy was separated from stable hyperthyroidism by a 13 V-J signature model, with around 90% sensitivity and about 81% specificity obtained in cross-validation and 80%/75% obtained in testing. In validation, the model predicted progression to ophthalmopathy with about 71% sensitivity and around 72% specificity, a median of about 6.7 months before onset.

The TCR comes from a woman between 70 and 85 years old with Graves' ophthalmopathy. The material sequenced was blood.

CDR3 sequence: CASSFGTLANYGYTF. The nucleotide sequence reads TGTGCCAGCAGTTTCGGGACACTAGCTAACTATGGCTACACCTTC. The V gene is TRBV12-3 or TRBV12-4 and the J gene is TRBJ1-2; matching of 6 bases hints at TRBD1 as the D gene. The junction carries 11 bases between V and J, which are trimmed by 3 bases and 0 bases respectively. Spanning cysteine to phenylalanine, the CDR3 consists of 15 amino acids. CDR3 DNA is the only sequence kept; it has 45 bases, read in frame from the first base.